The present TCR beta chain was sequenced within a study of blood T cell repertoires in COVID-19. Study in general: Sites across the United States, Italy and Spain contributed samples from acute and convalescent COVID-19. In each case, the material was cDNA or gDNA derived from T cells, B-cell-depleted T cells, or PBMCs.

Losses at the gene ends were 6 bases for V and 9 bases for J; bases not matched to a gene: 15. This CDR3 comprises 17 residues. The germline gives CDR1 SNHLY, CDR2 FYNNEI. The study drew participants aged about 18 to 95 years from about two dozen US areas. The assay was immunoSEQ multiplex PCR, and TCRdb's table has in-frame clones only and misses some. The sample consists of roughly 290,000 clones, roughly 89% of them appearing once. The TCR comes from a young woman with acute COVID-19. The gene calls are TRBV2 and TRBJ2-1; 12 nucleotides line up with TRBD2. Sequenced material: PBMCs or T cells enriched from blood (not recorded which). CDR3 in amino acids: CASSPGVASGREGEQFF. In nucleotides, the CDR3 is TGTGCCAGCAGCCCCGGGGTTGCTAGCGGGAGGGAAGGTGAGCAGTTCTTC.